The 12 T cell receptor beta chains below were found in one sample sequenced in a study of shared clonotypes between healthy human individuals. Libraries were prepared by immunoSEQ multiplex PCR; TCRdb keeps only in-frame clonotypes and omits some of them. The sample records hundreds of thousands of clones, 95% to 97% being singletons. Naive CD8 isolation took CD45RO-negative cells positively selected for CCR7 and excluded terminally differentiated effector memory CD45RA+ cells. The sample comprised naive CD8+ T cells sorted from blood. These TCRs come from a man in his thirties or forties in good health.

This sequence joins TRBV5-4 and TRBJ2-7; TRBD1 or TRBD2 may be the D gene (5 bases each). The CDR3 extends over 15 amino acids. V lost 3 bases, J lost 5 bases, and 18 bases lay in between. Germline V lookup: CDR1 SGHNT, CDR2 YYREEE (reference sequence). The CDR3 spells CASSSIGTTIHEQYF. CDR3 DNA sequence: TGTGCCAGCAGCTCGATTGGGACCACCATACACGAGCAGTACTTC. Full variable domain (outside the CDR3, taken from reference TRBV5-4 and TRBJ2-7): ETGVTQSPTHLIKTRGQQVTLRCSSQSGHNTVSWYQQALGQGPQFIFQYYREEENGRGNFPPRFSGLQFPNYSSELNVNALELDDSALYLCASSSIGTTIHEQYFGPGTRLTVT.

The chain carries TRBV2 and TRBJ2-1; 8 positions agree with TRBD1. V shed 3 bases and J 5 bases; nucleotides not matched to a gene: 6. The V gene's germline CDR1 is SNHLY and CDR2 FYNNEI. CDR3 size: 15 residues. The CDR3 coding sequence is TGTGCCAGCAGTGAGGACAGGGCATCCAACAATGAGCAGTTCTTC. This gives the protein CASSEDRASNNEQFF.

The CDR3 bases are TGTGCCAGCAGTTGGGACGAGAACACTGAAGCTTTCTTT. The encoded protein is CASSWDENTEAFF. The V and J genes are TRBV27 and TRBJ1-1; D might be TRBD1 (5 bases). Looked up from germline, CDR1 is MNHEY and CDR2 is SMNVEV (reference sequence). Between the trimmed V and J ends, which lost 4 bases and 1 base, there was a span of 7 bases. The CDR3 is made up of 13 amino acids.

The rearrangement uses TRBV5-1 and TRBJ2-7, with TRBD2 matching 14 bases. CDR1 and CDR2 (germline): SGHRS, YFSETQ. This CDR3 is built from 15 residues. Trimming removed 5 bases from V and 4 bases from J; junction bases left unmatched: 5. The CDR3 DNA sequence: TGCGCCAGCAGACTCGGACTAGCGGGAGGTTACGAGCAGTACTTC. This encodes CASRLGLAGGYEQYF.

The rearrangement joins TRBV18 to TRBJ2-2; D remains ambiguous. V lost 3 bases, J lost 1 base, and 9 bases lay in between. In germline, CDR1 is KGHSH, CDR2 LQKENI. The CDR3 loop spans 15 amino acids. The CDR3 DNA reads TGTGCCAGCTCACCGGGGATAGAGAACACCGGGGAGCTGTTTTTT. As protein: CASSPGIENTGELFF.

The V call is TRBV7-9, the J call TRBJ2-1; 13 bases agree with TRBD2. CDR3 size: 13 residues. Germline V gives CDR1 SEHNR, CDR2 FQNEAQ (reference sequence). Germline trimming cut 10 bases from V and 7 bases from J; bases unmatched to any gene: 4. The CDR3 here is CATETSGRNEQFF. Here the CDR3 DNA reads TGTGCCACTGAGACTAGCGGGAGGAATGAGCAGTTCTTC.

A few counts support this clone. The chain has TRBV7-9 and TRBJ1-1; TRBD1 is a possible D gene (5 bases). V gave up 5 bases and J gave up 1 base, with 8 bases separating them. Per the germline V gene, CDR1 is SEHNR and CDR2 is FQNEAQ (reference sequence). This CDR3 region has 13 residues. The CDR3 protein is CASSTTGNTEAFF. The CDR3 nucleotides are TGTGCCAGCAGCACTACAGGGAACACTGAAGCTTTCTTT. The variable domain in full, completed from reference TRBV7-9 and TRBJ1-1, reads DTGVSQNPRHKITKRGQNVTFRCDPISEHNRLYWYRQTLGQGPEFLTYFQNEAQLEKSRLLSDRFSAERPKGSFSTLEIQRTEQGDSAMYLCASSTTGNTEAFFGQGTRLTVV.

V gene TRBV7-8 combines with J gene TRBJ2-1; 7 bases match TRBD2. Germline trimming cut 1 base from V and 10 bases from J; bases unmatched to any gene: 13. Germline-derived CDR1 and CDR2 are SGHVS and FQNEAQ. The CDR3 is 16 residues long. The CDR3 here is CASSLDEGGVPSEQFF. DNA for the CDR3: TGTGCCAGCAGCTTAGATGAGGGAGGGGTGCCATCAGAGCAGTTCTTC.

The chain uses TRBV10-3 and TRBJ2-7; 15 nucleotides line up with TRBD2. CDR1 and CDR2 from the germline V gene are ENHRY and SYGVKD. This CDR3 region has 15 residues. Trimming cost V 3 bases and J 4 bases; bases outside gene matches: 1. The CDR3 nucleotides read TGTGCCATCAGTGATGGGACTAGCGGGAGGTACGAGCAGTACTTC. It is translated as CAISDGTSGRYEQYF.

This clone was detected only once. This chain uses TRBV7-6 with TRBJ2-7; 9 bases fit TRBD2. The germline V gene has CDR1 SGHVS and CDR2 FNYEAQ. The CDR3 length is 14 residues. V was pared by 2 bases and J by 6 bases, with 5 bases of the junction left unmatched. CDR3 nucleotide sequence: TGTGCCAGCAGCTTAAGTAGCGGGAGCGGCGAGCAGTACTTC. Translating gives CASSLSSGSGEQYF. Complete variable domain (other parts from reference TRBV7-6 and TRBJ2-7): GAGVSQSPRYKVTKRGQDVALRCDPISGHVSLYWYRQALGQGPEFLTYFNYEAQQDKSGLPNDRFSAERPEGSISTLTIQRTEQRDSAMYRCASSLSSGSGEQYFGPGTRLTVT.

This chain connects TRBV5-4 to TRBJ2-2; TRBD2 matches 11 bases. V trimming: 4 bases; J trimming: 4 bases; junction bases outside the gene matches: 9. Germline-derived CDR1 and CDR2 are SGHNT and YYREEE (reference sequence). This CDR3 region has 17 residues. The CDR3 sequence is CASSAQLAGVITGELFF. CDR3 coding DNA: TGTGCCAGCAGCGCCCAACTAGCGGGAGTAATCACCGGGGAGCTGTTTTTT.

DNA for the CDR3: TGTGCCAGCCACTTACTAGCGGTAAGCTCCTACGAGCAGTACTTC. Translated: CASHLLAVSSYEQYF. The rearrangement joins TRBV2 to TRBJ2-7, with TRBD2 identical over 8 bases. Losses at the gene ends were 8 bases for V and 0 bases for J; bases not matched to a gene: 9. CDR1 and CDR2 (germline): SNHLY, FYNNEI. The CDR3 is 15 residues long.